Shown below are 18 T cell receptor beta chains from a single sample sequenced in a study of blood T cells in healthy people across ages. With a J-beta primer mix and a sample-barcoded 5' primer, a second PCR ran roughly 6 to 11 cycles. TCRdb re-called the 5' RACE reads through MiXCR, storing one row per CDR3 protein. This table holds almost 1 million distinct CDR3 sequences, 51% found once. The specimen sequenced was blood. Receptors were obtained from a woman in her sixties in good health.

The rearrangement links TRBV28 to TRBJ2-7; D is perhaps TRBD2 (5 bases). Germline V gene lookup returns CDR1 MDHEN and CDR2 SYDVKM. The CDR3 totals 15 residues. Trimming removed 5 bases at V and 3 bases at J, with 17 bases between. CDR3 in DNA: TGTGCCAGCAGTCGGGAAGGCTCTATACACTACGAGCAGTACTTC. The encoded protein is CASSREGSIHYEQYF.

This clonotype was counted only a few times. The J gene is TRBJ2-5, the V gene TRBV25-1, with D perhaps matching TRBD1 or TRBD2 (5 bases each). Trimming stripped 1 base from V and 2 bases from J, with 8 bases between. Germline values: CDR1 MGHDK, CDR2 SYGVNS. This CDR3 is built from 14 residues. This CDR3 reads CASSEWGRQETQYF. The CDR3 DNA follows: TGTGCCAGCAGTGAATGGGGGAGACAAGAGACCCAGTACTTC.

The V call is TRBV28, the J call TRBJ2-7; 9 bases align to TRBD1. This CDR3 has 14 residues. Germline V gives CDR1 MDHEN, CDR2 SYDVKM. J lost 9 bases, V lost 5 bases, and 11 bases had no gene match. CDR3 nucleotides: TGTGCCAGCAGTCTAGGGGGACAGGGTATTGGGCAGTACTTC. Its protein is CASSLGGQGIGQYF. Using reference TRBV28 and TRBJ2-7 for the parts outside the CDR3, the full variable domain is DVKVTQSSRYLVKRTGEKVFLECVQDMDHENMFWYRQDPGLGLRLIYFSYDVKMKEKGDIPEGYSVSREKKERFSLILESASTNQTSMYLCASSLGGQGIGQYFGPGTRLTVT.

The V call is TRBV5-1, the J call TRBJ2-7, with 7 bases identical to TRBD1. Germline CDR1 is SGHRS and CDR2 is YFSETQ. J lost 6 bases, V lost 3 bases, and 9 bases had no gene match. The CDR3 contains 14 residues. The CDR3 protein is CASSSWTGGLEQYF. The CDR3 coding sequence is TGCGCCAGCAGCTCCTGGACAGGAGGTCTCGAGCAGTACTTC.

The rearrangement joins TRBV10-3 to TRBJ2-7; the D gene could be TRBD1 or TRBD2 (5 bases each). Trimming took 4 bases from V and 0 from J, leaving 10 bases between them. In germline, CDR1 is ENHRY, CDR2 SYGVKD. This CDR3 has 14 amino acids. The CDR3 loop reads CAISAEGSSYEQYF. The CDR3 region has the DNA TGTGCCATCAGTGCCGAGGGGAGCTCCTACGAGCAGTACTTC.

The chain employs TRBV27 and TRBJ1-5; D is unclear. This CDR3 has 12 residues. Per the germline V gene, CDR1 is MNHEY and CDR2 is SMNVEV (reference sequence). V was shortened by 5 bases and J by 7 bases, with 9 bases between the two germline ends. The CDR3 DNA is TGTGCCAGCAGTGGACTGGGCCAGCCCCAGCATTTT. As protein: CASSGLGQPQHF.

CDR3: CAISSLAGGMTDTQYF. Here the CDR3 DNA reads TGTGCCATCAGTTCCTTAGCGGGAGGGATGACAGATACGCAGTATTTT. The chain has TRBV10-3 and TRBJ2-3; 11 positions agree with TRBD2. CDR1 and CDR2 from the germline V gene are ENHRY and SYGVKD. The CDR3 sequence is 16 residues long. V trimming: 5 bases; J trimming: 3 bases; junction bases outside the gene matches: 7.

Written as DNA, the CDR3 is TGTGCCACCAGCAGCCGGACAGGACCAGACTATGGCTACACCTTC. Translating it yields CATSSRTGPDYGYTF. The chain couples TRBV15 to TRBJ1-2; 7 bases agree with TRBD1. After removal of 3 bases from V and 3 bases from J, the junction contained 7 bases not matched to a gene. Germline V gives CDR1 LNHNV, CDR2 YYDKDF (reference sequence). The CDR3 runs 15 residues.

This clonotype was counted a few times. The V and J genes are TRBV5-4 and TRBJ2-5; no reliable D call. The CDR3 is 14 residues long. Trimming stripped 4 bases from V and 0 bases from J, with 10 bases between. Germline V gene sequence: CDR1 SGHNT, CDR2 YYREEE (reference sequence). The CDR3 here is CASSVGWYQETQYF. The DNA for the CDR3 is TGTGCCAGCAGCGTAGGCTGGTACCAAGAGACCCAGTACTTC.

The chain carries TRBV4-1 and TRBJ1-1; a weak D match, TRBD1 (5 bases). Trimming pared 1 base from V and 1 base from J, leaving 10 bases between. The CDR3 runs to 15 residues. CDR1 is MGHRA and CDR2 is YSYEKL in the germline V gene. CDR3 sequence reads: CASSQGGTPNTEAFF. In nucleotides, the CDR3 is TGCGCCAGCAGCCAAGGCGGGACGCCGAACACTGAAGCTTTCTTT.

This rearrangement joins TRBV25-1 to TRBJ2-7; no reliable D call. CDR1 and CDR2 from the germline V gene are MGHDK and SYGVNS. The V gene lost 1 base and the J gene lost 6 bases, with 4 bases spanning the gap. This CDR3 contains 11 residues. CDR3 in DNA: TGTGCCAGCAGTGAATTCCCCGAGCAGTACTTC. Its protein is CASSEFPEQYF.

The CDR3: CASSQQAGGLNEQFF. The CDR3 DNA reads as TGTGCCAGCAGCCAACAAGCGGGAGGTTTAAATGAGCAGTTCTTC. The rearrangement uses TRBV3-1 and TRBJ2-1, with 9 nucleotides matching TRBD2. Germline values: CDR1 LGHDT, CDR2 YNNKEL (reference sequence). The CDR3 loop spans 15 amino acids. V shed 2 bases, J shed 7 bases, and the junction held 6 bases outside the gene matches.

The chain employs TRBV20-1 and TRBJ1-1, with unresolved D. The CDR3 covers 13 residues. Germline CDR1 and CDR2: DFQATT and SNEGSKA (reference sequence). V was shortened by 3 bases and J by 0 bases, with 8 bases between the two germline ends. The CDR3, as DNA: TGCAGTGCTAGCCGCCGAATGAACACTGAAGCTTTCTTT. It specifies CSASRRMNTEAFF.

The chain joins TRBV11-3 to TRBJ2-2; tentatively, D is TRBD1 (6 bases). V was shortened by 4 bases and J by 4 bases, with 10 bases between the two germline ends. The CDR3 has 14 residues. Germline CDR1 reads SGHNT; CDR2 reads YENEEA. The CDR3, as DNA: TGTGCCAGCAGCTCCGGACAGACCACCGGGGAGCTGTTTTTT. Translation: CASSSGQTTGELFF.

This clonotype was seen ten or more times. The chain has TRBV13 and TRBJ2-3; no clear D. The CDR3 loop spans 16 amino acids. The V end lost 2 bases, the J end lost 2 bases, and 14 bases lay between the germline ends. Germline V gene data show CDR1 as PRHDT and CDR2 as FYEKMQ (reference sequence). The CDR3 DNA is TGTGCCAGCAGCTTAAGGAAGGGTCTCGTCACAGATACGCAGTATTTT. It yields the protein CASSLRKGLVTDTQYF.

CDR3 region: CASLGVTYEQYF. In DNA, the CDR3 is TGTGCCAGCTTGGGGGTTACCTACGAGCAGTACTTC. The rearrangement uses TRBV28 and TRBJ2-5; D may be TRBD1 or TRBD2 (5 bases each). The end of the DNA fits TRBJ2-7 better, so the J call may be wrong. The CDR3 sequence is 12 residues long. Germline loops: CDR1 MDHEN, CDR2 SYDVKM.

Only a few counts were recorded for this clonotype. The gene calls are TRBV6-2 or TRBV6-3 and TRBJ2-7; 9 bases are a match to TRBD1. CDR1 and CDR2 from the germline V gene are MNHEY and SVGEGT. V gave up 6 bases and J gave up 6 bases; unmatched junction bases: 12. The CDR3 runs to 15 residues. The CDR3 bases are TGTGCCAGCAGCGTCGGGACAGGGATAATCGGCGAGCAGTACTTC. The encoded protein is CASSVGTGIIGEQYF.

This clonotype was detected a few times. The CDR3 loop reads CSVSQGARTNEKLFF. The CDR3 DNA reads TGCAGCGTTTCCCAGGGCGCGAGGACTAATGAAAAACTGTTTTTT. This rearrangement joins TRBV29-1 to TRBJ1-4; D may be TRBD1 (5 bases). Germline V gene sequence: CDR1 SQVTM, CDR2 ANQGSEA. This CDR3 is built from 15 residues. Between the trimmed V and J ends, which lost 5 bases and 2 bases, there was a span of 15 bases. Filled out from reference TRBV29-1 and TRBJ1-4, the complete variable domain reads SAVISQKPSRDICQRGTSLTIQCQVDSQVTMMFWYRQQPGQSLTLIATANQGSEATYESGFVIDKFPISRPNLTFSTLTVSNMSPEDSSIYLCSVSQGARTNEKLFFGSGTQLSVL.